The rows below give T cell receptor beta chains drawn from one sample of a study of cytomegalovirus exposure and HLA in healthy donors. Repertoires were generated with immunoSEQ multiplex PCR, while TCRdb's copy carries only in-frame clones and drops some. The table records about 170,000 clones, 85% of them present only once. The sequencing input was PBMCs. These receptors came from a man younger than 30 in good health and CMV-seropositive. Each CDR3 is given with its conserved first and last residue. Each record gives: J gene, clone size, V gene, CDR3 protein. Rows may omit the clone size; those that give it use once, few, many or a size class.

TRBJ2-4 | . | TRBV4-1 | CASSGTLAKNSQYF
TRBJ2-5 | . | TRBV6-1 | CASSAKTRGQETQYF
TRBJ2-1 | . | TRBV5-1 | CASSLGQGARNEQFF
TRBJ1-6 | . | TRBV18 | CASSEQRDGNSPLHF
TRBJ2-7 | few | TRBV19 | CASRPAKGAYEQYF
TRBJ2-5 | . | TRBV5-1 | CASSSGGEETQYF
TRBJ2-2 | . | TRBV4-3 | CASSQIGTGNTGELFF
TRBJ1-1 | . | TRBV19 | CASRQTGIDEAFF
TRBJ1-2 | . | TRBV9 | CASGGTGGRDYGYTF
TRBJ1-2 | . | TRBV4-2 | CASSFRGNYGYTF
TRBJ2-7 | . | TRBV4-3 | CASSQDTQGGYEQYF
TRBJ1-6 | . | TRBV7-2 | CASRQDTSPLHF
TRBJ2-3 | . | TRBV5-1 | CASSFGVAGGSSTDTQYF
TRBJ1-6 | once | TRBV10-3 | CAISETGAGNSPLHF
TRBJ2-2 | . | TRBV7-9 | CASSLGLAGLWANTGELFF
TRBJ1-2 | . | TRBV27 | CASSSQQGTPYGYTF